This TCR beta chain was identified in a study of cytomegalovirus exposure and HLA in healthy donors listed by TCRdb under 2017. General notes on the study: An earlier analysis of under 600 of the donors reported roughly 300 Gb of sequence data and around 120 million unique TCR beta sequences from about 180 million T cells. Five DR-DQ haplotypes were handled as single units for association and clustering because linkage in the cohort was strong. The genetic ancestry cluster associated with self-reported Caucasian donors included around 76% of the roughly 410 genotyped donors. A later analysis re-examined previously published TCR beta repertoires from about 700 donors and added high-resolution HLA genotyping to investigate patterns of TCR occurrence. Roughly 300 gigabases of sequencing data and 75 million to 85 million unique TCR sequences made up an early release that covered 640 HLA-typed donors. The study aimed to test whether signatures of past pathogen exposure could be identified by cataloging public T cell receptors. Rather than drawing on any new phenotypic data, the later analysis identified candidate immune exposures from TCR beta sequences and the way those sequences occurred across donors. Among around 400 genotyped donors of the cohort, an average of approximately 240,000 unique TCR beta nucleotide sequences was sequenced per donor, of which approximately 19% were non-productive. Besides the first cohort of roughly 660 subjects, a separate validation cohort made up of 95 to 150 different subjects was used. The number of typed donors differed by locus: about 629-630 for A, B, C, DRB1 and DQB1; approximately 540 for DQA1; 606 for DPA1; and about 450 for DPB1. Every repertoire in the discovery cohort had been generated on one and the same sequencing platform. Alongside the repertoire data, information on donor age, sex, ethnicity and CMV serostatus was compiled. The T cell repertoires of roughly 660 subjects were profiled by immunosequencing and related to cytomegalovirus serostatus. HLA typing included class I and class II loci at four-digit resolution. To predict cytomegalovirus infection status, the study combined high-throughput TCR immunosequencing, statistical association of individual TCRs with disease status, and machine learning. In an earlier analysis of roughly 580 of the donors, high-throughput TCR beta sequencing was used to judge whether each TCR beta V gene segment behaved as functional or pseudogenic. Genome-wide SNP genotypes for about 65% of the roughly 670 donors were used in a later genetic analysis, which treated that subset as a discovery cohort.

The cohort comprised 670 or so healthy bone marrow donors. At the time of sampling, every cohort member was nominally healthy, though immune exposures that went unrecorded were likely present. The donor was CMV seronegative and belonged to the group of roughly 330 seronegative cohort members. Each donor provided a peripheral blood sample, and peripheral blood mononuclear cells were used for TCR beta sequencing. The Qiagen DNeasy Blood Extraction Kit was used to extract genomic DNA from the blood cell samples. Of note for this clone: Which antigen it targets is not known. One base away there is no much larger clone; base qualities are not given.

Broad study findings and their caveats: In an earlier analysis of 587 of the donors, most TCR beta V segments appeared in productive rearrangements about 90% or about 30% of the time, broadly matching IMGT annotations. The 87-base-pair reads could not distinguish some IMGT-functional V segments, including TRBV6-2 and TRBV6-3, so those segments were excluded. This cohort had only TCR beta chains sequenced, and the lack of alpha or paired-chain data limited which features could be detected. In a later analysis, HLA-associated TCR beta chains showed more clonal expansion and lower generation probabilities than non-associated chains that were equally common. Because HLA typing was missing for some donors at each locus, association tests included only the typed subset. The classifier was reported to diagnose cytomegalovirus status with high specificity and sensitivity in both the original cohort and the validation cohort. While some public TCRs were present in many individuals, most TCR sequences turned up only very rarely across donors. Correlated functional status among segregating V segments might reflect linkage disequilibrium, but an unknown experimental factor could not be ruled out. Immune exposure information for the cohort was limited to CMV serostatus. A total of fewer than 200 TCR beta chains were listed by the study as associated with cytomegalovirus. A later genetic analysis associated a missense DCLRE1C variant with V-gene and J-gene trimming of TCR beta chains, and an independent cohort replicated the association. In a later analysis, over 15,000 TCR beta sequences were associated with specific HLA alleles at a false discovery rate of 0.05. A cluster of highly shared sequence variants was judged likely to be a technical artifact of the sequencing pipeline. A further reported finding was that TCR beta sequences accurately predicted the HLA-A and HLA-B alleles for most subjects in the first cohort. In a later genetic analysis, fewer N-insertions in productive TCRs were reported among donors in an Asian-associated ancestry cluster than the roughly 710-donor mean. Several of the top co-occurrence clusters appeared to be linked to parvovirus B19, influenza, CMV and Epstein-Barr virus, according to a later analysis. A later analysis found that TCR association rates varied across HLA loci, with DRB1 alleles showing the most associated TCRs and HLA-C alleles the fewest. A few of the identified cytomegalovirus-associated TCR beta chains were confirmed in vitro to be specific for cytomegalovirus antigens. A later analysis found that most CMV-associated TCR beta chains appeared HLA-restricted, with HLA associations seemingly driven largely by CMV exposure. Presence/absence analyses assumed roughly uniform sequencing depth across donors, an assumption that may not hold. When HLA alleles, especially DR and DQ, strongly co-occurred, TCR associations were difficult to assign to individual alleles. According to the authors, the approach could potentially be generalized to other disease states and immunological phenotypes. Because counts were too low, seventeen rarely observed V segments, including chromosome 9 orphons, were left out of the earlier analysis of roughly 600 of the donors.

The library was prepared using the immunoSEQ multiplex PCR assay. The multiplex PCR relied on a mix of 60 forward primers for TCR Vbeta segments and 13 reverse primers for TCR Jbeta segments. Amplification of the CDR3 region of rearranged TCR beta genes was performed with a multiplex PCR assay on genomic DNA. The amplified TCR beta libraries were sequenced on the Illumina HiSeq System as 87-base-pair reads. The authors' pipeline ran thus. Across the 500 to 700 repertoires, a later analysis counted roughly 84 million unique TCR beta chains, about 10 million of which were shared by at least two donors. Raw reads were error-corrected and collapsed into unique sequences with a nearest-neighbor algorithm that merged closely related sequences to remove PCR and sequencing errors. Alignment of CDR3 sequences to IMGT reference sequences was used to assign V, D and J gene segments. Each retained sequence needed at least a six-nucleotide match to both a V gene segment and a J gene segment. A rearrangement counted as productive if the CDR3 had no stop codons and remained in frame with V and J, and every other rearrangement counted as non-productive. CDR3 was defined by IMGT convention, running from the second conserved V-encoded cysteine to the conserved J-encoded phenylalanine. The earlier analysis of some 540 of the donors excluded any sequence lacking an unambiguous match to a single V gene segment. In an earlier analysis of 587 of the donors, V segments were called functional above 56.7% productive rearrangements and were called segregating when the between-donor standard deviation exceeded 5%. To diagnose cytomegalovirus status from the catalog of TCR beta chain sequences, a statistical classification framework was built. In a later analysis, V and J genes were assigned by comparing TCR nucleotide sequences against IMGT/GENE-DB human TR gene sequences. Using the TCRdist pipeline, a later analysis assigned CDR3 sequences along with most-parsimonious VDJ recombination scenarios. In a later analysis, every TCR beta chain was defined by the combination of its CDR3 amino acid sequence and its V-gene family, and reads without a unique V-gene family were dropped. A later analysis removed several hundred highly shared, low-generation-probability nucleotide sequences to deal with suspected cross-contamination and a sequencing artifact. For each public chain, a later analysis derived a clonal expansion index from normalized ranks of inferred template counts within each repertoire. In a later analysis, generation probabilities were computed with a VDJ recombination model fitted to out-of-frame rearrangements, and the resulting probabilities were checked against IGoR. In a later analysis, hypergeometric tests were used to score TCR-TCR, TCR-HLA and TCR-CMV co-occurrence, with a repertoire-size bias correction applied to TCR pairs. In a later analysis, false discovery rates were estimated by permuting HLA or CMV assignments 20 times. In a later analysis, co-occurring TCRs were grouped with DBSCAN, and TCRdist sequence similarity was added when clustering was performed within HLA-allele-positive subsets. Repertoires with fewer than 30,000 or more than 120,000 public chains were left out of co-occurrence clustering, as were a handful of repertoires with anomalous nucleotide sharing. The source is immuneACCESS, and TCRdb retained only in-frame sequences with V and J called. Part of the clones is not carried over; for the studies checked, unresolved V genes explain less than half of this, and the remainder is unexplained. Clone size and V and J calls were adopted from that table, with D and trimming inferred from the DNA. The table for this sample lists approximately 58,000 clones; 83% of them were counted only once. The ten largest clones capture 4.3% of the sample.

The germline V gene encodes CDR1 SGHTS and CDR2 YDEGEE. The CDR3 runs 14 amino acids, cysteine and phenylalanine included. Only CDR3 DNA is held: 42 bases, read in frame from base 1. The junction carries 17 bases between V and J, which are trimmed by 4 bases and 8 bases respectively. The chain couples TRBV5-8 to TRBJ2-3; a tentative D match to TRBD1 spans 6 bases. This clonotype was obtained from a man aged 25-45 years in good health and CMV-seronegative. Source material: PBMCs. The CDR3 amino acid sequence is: CASSPRTGIVTQYF. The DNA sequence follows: TGTGCCAGCAGCCCAAGAACAGGGATAGTTACGCAGTATTTT.